Ten or more counts support the clone carrying this TCR beta chain. Its target is not known. Amplification of TCR beta CDR3 regions was performed using RNA transcripts as template. HTBI primers were used for first-round RT-PCR of the TCR CDR3. Each CDR3 protein is one row after TCRdb ran MiXCR on the multiplex PCR reads. Here the sample spans 600,000 to 900,000 distinct CDR3 sequences, roughly 15% being singletons. V gave up 5 bases and J gave up 3 bases; unmatched junction bases: 4. The CDR3 length is 13 residues. Germline loops: CDR1 SQVTM, CDR2 ANQGSEA. The data were obtained in a study of T cells in Graves' hyperthyroidism and ophthalmopathy. Overall study findings and caveats: Model predictions of ophthalmopathy came a median roughly 6.7 months before onset.

Stable Graves' hyperthyroidism denoted no ophthalmopathy progression over 18 months. Sequencing used blood. The V and J genes are TRBV29-1 and TRBJ2-1; 7 bases agree with TRBD1. The origin of this receptor is a young man with Graves' hyperthyroidism. CDR3 sequence (DNA): TGCAGCGTTAAAACAGGGGACTACAATGAGCAGTTCTTC. Residues: CSVKTGDYNEQFF.